These T cell receptor beta chains were read from a single sample in a study of early T cells in non-severe SARS-CoV-2 infection. TCRdb reanalysed the 5' RACE reads using MiXCR and keeps one entry per CDR3 protein. The sample consists of under 75,000 distinct CDR3 sequences, roughly 13% of them appearing once. The sequencing input was whole blood. These TCRs come from an adult who was a healthcare worker with PCR-confirmed SARS-CoV-2 infection or an uninfected control (not recorded which). CDR3s include the opening cysteine and the closing phenylalanine or tryptophan. The order of the fields is V gene, D gene, J gene, clone size, CDR3 DNA, CDR3 protein. D genes are given only for firm matches. Size values are once, few and many counts, or a class for expanded clones, and some rows have none.

v_call: TRBV29-1
d_call: TRBD1
j_call: TRBJ2-5
clone_size: many
cdr3_nt: TGCAGCGAGGGGACAGGGGCTTTTCAAGAGACCCAGTACTTC
cdr3_aa: CSEGTGAFQETQYF

v_call: TRBV24-1
d_call: NA
j_call: TRBJ2-1
clone_size: NA
cdr3_nt: TGTGCCACCAGTGATTTGCAAATCGGTGAGCAGTTCTTC
cdr3_aa: CATSDLQIGEQFF

v_call: TRBV12-3/TRBV12-4
d_call: TRBD1
j_call: TRBJ1-4
clone_size: NA
cdr3_nt: TGTGCCAGCAGTCTCCAGACAGGGAGGGAACTGTTTTTT
cdr3_aa: CASSLQTGRELFF

v_call: TRBV12-3/TRBV12-4
d_call: TRBD2
j_call: TRBJ2-5
clone_size: NA
cdr3_nt: TGTGCCAGCAGCCCTAGCGGGAGCGCCGTAAAGACCCAGTACTTC
cdr3_aa: CASSPSGSAVKTQYF

v_call: TRBV12-3/TRBV12-4
d_call: NA
j_call: TRBJ1-1
clone_size: many
cdr3_nt: TGTGCCAGCACCAAGGGGACATTGAACACTGAAGCTTTCTTT
cdr3_aa: CASTKGTLNTEAFF

v_call: TRBV7-9
d_call: NA
j_call: TRBJ1-1
clone_size: few
cdr3_nt: TGTGCCAGCAGCCGCCCCCCGGGGGTAAAAGCTTTCTTT
cdr3_aa: CASSRPPGVKAFF

v_call: TRBV4-2
d_call: TRBD2
j_call: TRBJ2-7
clone_size: many
cdr3_nt: TGTGCCAGCAGCCAGGAAACGACTAGCGGGGGGTACGAGCAGTACTTC
cdr3_aa: CASSQETTSGGYEQYF

v_call: TRBV5-8
d_call: NA
j_call: TRBJ2-2
clone_size: many
cdr3_nt: TGTGCCAGCAGCTTATACAGGGTGACCGGGGAGCTGTTTTTT
cdr3_aa: CASSLYRVTGELFF

v_call: TRBV12-3/TRBV12-4
d_call: TRBD2
j_call: TRBJ2-1
clone_size: many
cdr3_nt: TGTGCCAGCAGTTTACCCGGGACTAGTTGGAACAATGAGCAGTTCTTC
cdr3_aa: CASSLPGTSWNNEQFF

v_call: TRBV25-1
d_call: TRBD1
j_call: TRBJ1-1
clone_size: many
cdr3_nt: TGTGCCAGCAGTGAACTGGACAGGGAGGGGGAAGCTTTCTTT
cdr3_aa: CASSELDREGEAFF

v_call: TRBV29-1
d_call: NA
j_call: TRBJ1-2
clone_size: NA
cdr3_nt: TGCAGCGTTGAAGTCCCGGGGGCTGATGGCTACACCTTC
cdr3_aa: CSVEVPGADGYTF

v_call: TRBV7-9
d_call: NA
j_call: TRBJ2-7
clone_size: many
cdr3_nt: TGTGCCAGCAGCCTAAAAGGGACCGGCGAAGGGGAGCAGTACTTC
cdr3_aa: CASSLKGTGEGEQYF

v_call: TRBV21-1
d_call: NA
j_call: TRBJ2-1
clone_size: NA
cdr3_nt: TGTGCCAGCAGCAAAGGGGTTCTGACAGGGATCAATGAGCAGTTCTTC
cdr3_aa: CASSKGVLTGINEQFF

v_call: TRBV20-1
d_call: NA
j_call: TRBJ2-7
clone_size: NA
cdr3_nt: TGCACGTCAAGGAGGGACAAGGGTTGTGAGGAGCAGTACTTC
cdr3_aa: CTSRRDKGCEEQYF

v_call: TRBV20-1
d_call: TRBD2
j_call: TRBJ2-1
clone_size: many
cdr3_nt: TGCAGTGCTACGGGACTAGCGGAATTCTACAATGAGCAGTTCTTC
cdr3_aa: CSATGLAEFYNEQFF

v_call: TRBV6-6
d_call: TRBD1
j_call: TRBJ2-7
clone_size: few
cdr3_nt: TGTGCCAGCAGCGGAGGGACAGGCGGCTACGAGCAGTACTTC
cdr3_aa: CASSGGTGGYEQYF

v_call: TRBV7-8
d_call: NA
j_call: TRBJ2-3
clone_size: many
cdr3_nt: TGTGCCAGCAGCGACAACACAGATACGCAGTATTTT
cdr3_aa: CASSDNTDTQYF

v_call: TRBV20-1
d_call: NA
j_call: TRBJ2-3
clone_size: many
cdr3_nt: TGCAGTGCAATAAACAGTGACATTGGCACAGATACGCAGTATTTT
cdr3_aa: CSAINSDIGTDTQYF

v_call: TRBV27
d_call: NA
j_call: TRBJ1-4
clone_size: NA
cdr3_nt: TGTGCCAGCAGTTTCAGGGGCTTTAATGAAAAACTGTTTTTT
cdr3_aa: CASSFRGFNEKLFF

v_call: TRBV2
d_call: TRBD2
j_call: TRBJ2-1
clone_size: many
cdr3_nt: TGTGCCAGCAGTCAACAGGGACTAGCGGATGAGCAGTTCTTC
cdr3_aa: CASSQQGLADEQFF

v_call: TRBV18
d_call: TRBD1
j_call: TRBJ1-2
clone_size: few
cdr3_nt: TGTGCCAGCGCGGGGACAGGCTATGGCTACACCTTT
cdr3_aa: CASAGTGYGYTF

v_call: TRBV5-5
d_call: NA
j_call: TRBJ2-7
clone_size: NA
cdr3_nt: TGTGCCAGCAGCTTGGCCAGCTCCTACGAGCAGTACTTC
cdr3_aa: CASSLASSYEQYF

v_call: TRBV7-3
d_call: NA
j_call: TRBJ2-2
clone_size: many
cdr3_nt: TGTGCCAGCAGCTTAAGCCCGACAGGAACCGGGGAGCTGTTTTTT
cdr3_aa: CASSLSPTGTGELFF

v_call: TRBV5-7
d_call: TRBD1
j_call: TRBJ2-7
clone_size: few
cdr3_nt: TGTGCCAGCAGCTTGGTTAGGACAGGGTCCTACGAGCAGTACTTC
cdr3_aa: CASSLVRTGSYEQYF

v_call: TRBV20-1
d_call: NA
j_call: TRBJ1-6
clone_size: NA
cdr3_nt: TGCAGTGCTCCGTTTGGCTCCTATAATTCACCCCTCCACTTT
cdr3_aa: CSAPFGSYNSPLHF

v_call: TRBV9
d_call: TRBD2
j_call: TRBJ2-1
clone_size: many
cdr3_nt: TGTGCCAGCAGCGTAGGGCTAGCGGGGGACAATGAGCAGTTCTTC
cdr3_aa: CASSVGLAGDNEQFF

v_call: TRBV20-1
d_call: NA
j_call: TRBJ2-3
clone_size: few
cdr3_nt: TGCAGTGCTAGAGCGGGGGGCACAGATACGCAGTATTTT
cdr3_aa: CSARAGGTDTQYF

v_call: TRBV28
d_call: NA
j_call: TRBJ2-2
clone_size: few
cdr3_nt: TGTGCCAGCAGACCTCAGGGTCCCGGGGAGCTGTTTTTT
cdr3_aa: CASRPQGPGELFF

v_call: TRBV7-9
d_call: TRBD2
j_call: TRBJ2-1
clone_size: NA
cdr3_nt: TGTGCCAGCAGCTCGACCCTCGCAGGGACTAGCGGGGGGGGCGCCTACAATGAGCAGTTCTTC
cdr3_aa: CASSSTLAGTSGGGAYNEQFF

v_call: TRBV28
d_call: NA
j_call: TRBJ1-2
clone_size: NA
cdr3_nt: TGTGCCAGCAATGAAAGGGTATACGGCTACACCTTC
cdr3_aa: CASNERVYGYTF

v_call: TRBV12-3/TRBV12-4
d_call: TRBD2
j_call: TRBJ2-1
clone_size: many
cdr3_nt: TGTGCCAGCAGTTCCGGACTAGCGGGAGGGCTGCTCAATGAGCAGTTCTTC
cdr3_aa: CASSSGLAGGLLNEQFF

v_call: TRBV6-1
d_call: NA
j_call: TRBJ1-1
clone_size: NA
cdr3_nt: TGTGCCGGCAGGAGGGTCCCTCGCGGGGACACTGAATCTTTCTTT
cdr3_aa: CAGRRVPRGDTESFF

v_call: TRBV25-1
d_call: NA
j_call: TRBJ1-4
clone_size: medium-sized
cdr3_nt: TGTGCCAGCTCGGGATGGGCAGGGGCAACTAATGAAAAACTGTTTTTT
cdr3_aa: CASSGWAGATNEKLFF

v_call: TRBV7-3
d_call: NA
j_call: TRBJ1-6
clone_size: few
cdr3_nt: TGTGCCAGCAGCTGGGGAGTCAATTCACCCCTCCACTTT
cdr3_aa: CASSWGVNSPLHF

v_call: TRBV5-1
d_call: NA
j_call: TRBJ2-2
clone_size: few
cdr3_nt: TGCGCCAGCAGCTTCTGGACAGCTACCGGGGAGCTGTTTTTT
cdr3_aa: CASSFWTATGELFF

v_call: TRBV18
d_call: TRBD2
j_call: TRBJ2-3
clone_size: many
cdr3_nt: TGTGCCAGCTCACTAGCGGGGGCCCACGCAGATACGCAGTATTTT
cdr3_aa: CASSLAGAHADTQYF

v_call: TRBV11-2
d_call: NA
j_call: TRBJ1-1
clone_size: many
cdr3_nt: TGTGCCAGCAGCTTAGGCCAGGGGCCTAACACTGAAGCTTTCTTT
cdr3_aa: CASSLGQGPNTEAFF

v_call: TRBV19
d_call: TRBD1
j_call: TRBJ1-5
clone_size: NA
cdr3_nt: TGTGCCAGTAGTGTGGGACAGAGCAATCAGCCCCAGCATTTT
cdr3_aa: CASSVGQSNQPQHF

v_call: TRBV4-2
d_call: TRBD2
j_call: TRBJ2-1
clone_size: NA
cdr3_nt: TGTGCCAGCAGCCAAGAAGGCCTAGCGGGGTACAATGAGCAGTTCTTC
cdr3_aa: CASSQEGLAGYNEQFF

v_call: TRBV6-2/TRBV6-3
d_call: NA
j_call: TRBJ2-3
clone_size: NA
cdr3_nt: TGTGCCAGCAGTTACCAGGGACCAACCATCACAGATACGCAGTATTTT
cdr3_aa: CASSYQGPTITDTQYF

v_call: TRBV28
d_call: TRBD1
j_call: TRBJ2-4
clone_size: many
cdr3_nt: TGTGCCAGCAGTCTCTACAGGGGGGTGCCCCCAGCCAAAAACATTCAGTACTTC
cdr3_aa: CASSLYRGVPPAKNIQYF

v_call: TRBV6-6
d_call: NA
j_call: TRBJ1-2
clone_size: NA
cdr3_nt: TGTGCCAGCAGTTACGGGTCCTCTCGGGACTATGGCTACACCTTC
cdr3_aa: CASSYGSSRDYGYTF

v_call: TRBV20-1
d_call: NA
j_call: TRBJ2-1
clone_size: many
cdr3_nt: TGCAGTGCTAGCGGGGGCTCCTACAATGAGCAGTTCTTC
cdr3_aa: CSASGGSYNEQFF

v_call: TRBV12-3/TRBV12-4
d_call: TRBD1
j_call: TRBJ1-2
clone_size: NA
cdr3_nt: TGTGCCAGCAGTTTGGGACAGATCAACTATGGCTACACCTTC
cdr3_aa: CASSLGQINYGYTF

v_call: TRBV11-3
d_call: TRBD1
j_call: TRBJ2-5
clone_size: many
cdr3_nt: TGTGCCAGCAGCGCCTGGGGACAGGGCCAAGAGACCCAGTACTTC
cdr3_aa: CASSAWGQGQETQYF

v_call: TRBV29-1
d_call: NA
j_call: TRBJ1-2
clone_size: NA
cdr3_nt: TGCAGCGTCCGCGGGACCGCTGAGGGTGGCTACACCTTC
cdr3_aa: CSVRGTAEGGYTF

v_call: TRBV3-1
d_call: NA
j_call: TRBJ2-3
clone_size: many
cdr3_nt: TGTGCCAGCAGCCAAGAAAATTCAGATACGCAGTATTTT
cdr3_aa: CASSQENSDTQYF

v_call: TRBV6-2/TRBV6-3
d_call: NA
j_call: TRBJ2-2
clone_size: few
cdr3_nt: TGTGCCAGCAGTTACTCGACTAGCACCGGGGAGCTGTTTTTT
cdr3_aa: CASSYSTSTGELFF

v_call: TRBV29-1
d_call: NA
j_call: TRBJ2-3
clone_size: NA
cdr3_nt: TGCAGCGTCCCGATCACAGATACGCAGTATTTT
cdr3_aa: CSVPITDTQYF

v_call: TRBV11-2
d_call: NA
j_call: TRBJ1-3
clone_size: many
cdr3_nt: TGTGCCAGCAGCTTAGCAGGAATCTCTGGAAACACCATATATTTT
cdr3_aa: CASSLAGISGNTIYF

v_call: TRBV11-1
d_call: NA
j_call: TRBJ1-1
clone_size: many
cdr3_nt: TGTGCCAGCAGCTTAGCCAAACCCTTGGACACTGAAGCTTTCTTT
cdr3_aa: CASSLAKPLDTEAFF

v_call: TRBV6-1
d_call: NA
j_call: TRBJ1-1
clone_size: NA
cdr3_nt: TGTGCCAGCAGTCGGAACATAGAAGCTTTCTTT
cdr3_aa: CASSRNIEAFF

v_call: TRBV29-1
d_call: TRBD1
j_call: TRBJ2-7
clone_size: many
cdr3_nt: TGCAGCGTTGCTACAGGGGGCGCTTCTAACGAGCAGTACTTC
cdr3_aa: CSVATGGASNEQYF

v_call: TRBV11-3
d_call: NA
j_call: TRBJ2-1
clone_size: many
cdr3_nt: TGTGCCAGCAGCCCCCTGGTGAGCTCCTACAATGAGCAGTTCTTC
cdr3_aa: CASSPLVSSYNEQFF

v_call: TRBV19
d_call: TRBD2
j_call: TRBJ2-1
clone_size: NA
cdr3_nt: TGTGCCACCGTACCGGGACTAGCGGGAATCCATGAGCAGTTCTTC
cdr3_aa: CATVPGLAGIHEQFF